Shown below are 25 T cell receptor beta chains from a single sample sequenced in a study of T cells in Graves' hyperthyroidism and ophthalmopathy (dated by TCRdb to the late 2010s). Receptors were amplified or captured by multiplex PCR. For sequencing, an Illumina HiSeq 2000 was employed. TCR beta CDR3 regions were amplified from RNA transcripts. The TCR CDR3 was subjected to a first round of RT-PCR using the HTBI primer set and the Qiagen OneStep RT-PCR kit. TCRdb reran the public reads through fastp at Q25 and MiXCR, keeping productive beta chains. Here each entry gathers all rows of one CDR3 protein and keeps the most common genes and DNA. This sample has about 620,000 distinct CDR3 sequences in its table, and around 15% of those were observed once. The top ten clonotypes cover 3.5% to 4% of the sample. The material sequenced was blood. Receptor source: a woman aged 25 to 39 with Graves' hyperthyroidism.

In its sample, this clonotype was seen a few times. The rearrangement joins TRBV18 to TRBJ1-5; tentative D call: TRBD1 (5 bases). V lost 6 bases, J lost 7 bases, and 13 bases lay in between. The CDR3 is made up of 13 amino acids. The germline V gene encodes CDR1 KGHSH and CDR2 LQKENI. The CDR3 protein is CASSPDRSQPQHF. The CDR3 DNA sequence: TGTGCCAGCTCGCCCGACAGATCCCAGCCCCAGCATTTT. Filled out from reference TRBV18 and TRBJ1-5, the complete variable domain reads NAGVMQNPRHLVRRRGQEARLRCSPMKGHSHVYWYRQLPEEGLKFMVYLQKENIIDESGMPKERFSAEFPKEGPSILRIQQVVRGDSAAYFCASSPDRSQPQHFGDGTRLSIL.

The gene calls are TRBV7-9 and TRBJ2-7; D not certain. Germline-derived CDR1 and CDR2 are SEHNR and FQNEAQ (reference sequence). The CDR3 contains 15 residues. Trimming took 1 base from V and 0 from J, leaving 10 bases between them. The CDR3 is CASSLEAAFSYEQYF. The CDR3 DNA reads TGTGCCAGCAGCTTAGAGGCAGCTTTCTCCTACGAGCAGTACTTC. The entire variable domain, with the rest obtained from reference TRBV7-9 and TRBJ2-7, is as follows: DTGVSQNPRHKITKRGQNVTFRCDPISEHNRLYWYRQTLGQGPEFLTYFQNEAQLEKSRLLSDRFSAERPKGSFSTLEIQRTEQGDSAMYLCASSLEAAFSYEQYFGPGTRLTVT.

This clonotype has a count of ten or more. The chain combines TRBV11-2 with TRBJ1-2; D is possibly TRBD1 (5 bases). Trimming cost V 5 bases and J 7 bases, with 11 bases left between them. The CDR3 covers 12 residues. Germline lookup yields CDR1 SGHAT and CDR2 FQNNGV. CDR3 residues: CASSAGSTGYTF. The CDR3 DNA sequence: TGTGCCAGCAGCGCAGGGAGCACTGGCTACACCTTC.

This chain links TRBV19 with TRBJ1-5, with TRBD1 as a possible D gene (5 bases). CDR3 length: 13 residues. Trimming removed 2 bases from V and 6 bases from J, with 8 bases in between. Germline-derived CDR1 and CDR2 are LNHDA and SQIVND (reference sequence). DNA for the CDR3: TGTGCCAGTAGTATATTGGGGGGTCAGCCCCAGCATTTT. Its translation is CASSILGGQPQHF.

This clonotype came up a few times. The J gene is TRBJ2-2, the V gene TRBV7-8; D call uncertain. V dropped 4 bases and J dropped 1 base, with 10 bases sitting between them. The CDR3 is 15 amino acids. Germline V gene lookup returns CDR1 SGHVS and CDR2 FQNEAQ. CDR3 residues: CASSSKALNTGELFF. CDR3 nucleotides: TGTGCCAGCAGCTCAAAGGCCCTGAACACCGGGGAGCTGTTTTTT.

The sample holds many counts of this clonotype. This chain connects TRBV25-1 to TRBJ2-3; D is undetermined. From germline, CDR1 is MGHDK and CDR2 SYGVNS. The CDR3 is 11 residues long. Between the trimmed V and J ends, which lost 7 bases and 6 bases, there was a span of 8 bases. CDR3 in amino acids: CASKGRDTQYF. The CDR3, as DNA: TGTGCCAGCAAGGGTAGGGATACGCAGTATTTT.

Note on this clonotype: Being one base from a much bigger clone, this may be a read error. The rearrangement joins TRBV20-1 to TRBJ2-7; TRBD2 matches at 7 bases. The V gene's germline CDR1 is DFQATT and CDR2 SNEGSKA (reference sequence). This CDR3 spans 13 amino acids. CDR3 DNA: TGCAGTACTAGCGACAGATTCAGCCCCGAGCAGTACTTC. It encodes CSTSDRFSPEQYF.

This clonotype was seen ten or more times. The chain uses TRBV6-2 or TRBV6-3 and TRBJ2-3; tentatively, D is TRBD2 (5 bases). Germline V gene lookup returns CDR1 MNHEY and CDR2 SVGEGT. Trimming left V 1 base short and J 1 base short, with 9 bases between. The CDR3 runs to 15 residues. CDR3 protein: CASSYWGAGTDTQYF. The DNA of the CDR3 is TGTGCCAGCAGTTACTGGGGAGCTGGCACAGATACGCAGTATTTT.

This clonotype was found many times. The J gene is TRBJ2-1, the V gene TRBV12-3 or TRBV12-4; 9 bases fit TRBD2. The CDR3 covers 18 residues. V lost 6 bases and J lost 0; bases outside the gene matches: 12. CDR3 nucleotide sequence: TGTGCCAGCAGAGGACTAGCGCCCTCCAAAATCTCCTACAATGAGCAGTTCTTC. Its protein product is CASRGLAPSKISYNEQFF.

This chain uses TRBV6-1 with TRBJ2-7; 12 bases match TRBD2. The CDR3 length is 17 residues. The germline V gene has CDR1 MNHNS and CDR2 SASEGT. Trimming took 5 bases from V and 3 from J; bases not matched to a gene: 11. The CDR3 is CASSPGLAGYPYYEQYF. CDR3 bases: TGTGCCAGCAGTCCAGGACTAGCGGGGTATCCTTACTACGAGCAGTACTTC.

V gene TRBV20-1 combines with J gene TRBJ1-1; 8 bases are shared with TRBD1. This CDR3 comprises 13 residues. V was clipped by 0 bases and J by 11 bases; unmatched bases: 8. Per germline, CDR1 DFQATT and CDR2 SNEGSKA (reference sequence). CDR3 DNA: TGCAGTGCTAGAGAGCCTTTACGGGACAGGGCTTTCTTT. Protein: CSAREPLRDRAFF.

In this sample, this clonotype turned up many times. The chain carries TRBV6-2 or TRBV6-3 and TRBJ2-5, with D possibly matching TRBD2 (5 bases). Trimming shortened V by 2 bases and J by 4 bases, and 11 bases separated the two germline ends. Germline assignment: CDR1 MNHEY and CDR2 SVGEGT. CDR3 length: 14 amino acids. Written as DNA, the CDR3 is TGTGCCAGCAGTTACCCCGGGAAAGGAGAGACCCAGTACTTC. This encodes CASSYPGKGETQYF.

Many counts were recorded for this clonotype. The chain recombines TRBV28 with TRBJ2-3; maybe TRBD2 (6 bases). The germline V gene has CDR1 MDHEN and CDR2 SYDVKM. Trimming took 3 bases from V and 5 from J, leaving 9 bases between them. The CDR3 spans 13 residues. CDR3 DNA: TGTGCCAGCAGTTTTTGGGGGGAAGATACGCAGTATTTT. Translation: CASSFWGEDTQYF.

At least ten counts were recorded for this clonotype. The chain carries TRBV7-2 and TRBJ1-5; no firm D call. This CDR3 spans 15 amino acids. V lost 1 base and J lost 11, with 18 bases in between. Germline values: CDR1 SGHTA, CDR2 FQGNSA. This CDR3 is CASSLGRPPDRAQHF. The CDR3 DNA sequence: TGTGCCAGCAGCTTAGGTCGCCCACCCGATAGGGCCCAGCATTTT.

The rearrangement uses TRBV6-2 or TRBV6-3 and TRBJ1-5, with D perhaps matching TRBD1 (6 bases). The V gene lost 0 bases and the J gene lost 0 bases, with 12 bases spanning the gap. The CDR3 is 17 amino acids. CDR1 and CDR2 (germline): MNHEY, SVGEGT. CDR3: CASSYSGQSYSNQPQHF. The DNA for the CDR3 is TGTGCCAGCAGTTACTCTGGACAGTCCTATAGCAATCAGCCCCAGCATTTT.

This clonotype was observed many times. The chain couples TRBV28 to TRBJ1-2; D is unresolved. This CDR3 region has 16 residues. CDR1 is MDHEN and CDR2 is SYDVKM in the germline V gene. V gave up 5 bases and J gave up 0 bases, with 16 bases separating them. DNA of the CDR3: TGTGCCAGCAGTATCCCAAGGTACAAAACTAACTATGGCTACACCTTC. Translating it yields CASSIPRYKTNYGYTF.

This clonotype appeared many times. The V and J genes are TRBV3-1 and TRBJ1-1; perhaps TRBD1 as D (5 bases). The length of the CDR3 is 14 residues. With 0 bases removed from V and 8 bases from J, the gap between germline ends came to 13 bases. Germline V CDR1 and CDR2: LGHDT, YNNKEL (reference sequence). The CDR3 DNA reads TGTGCCAGCAGCCAAGAGGGACGGGGGTTAGAAGCTTTCTTT. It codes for CASSQEGRGLEAFF. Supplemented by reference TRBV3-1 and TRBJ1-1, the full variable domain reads DTAVSQTPKYLVTQMGNDKSIKCEQNLGHDTMYWYKQDSKKFLKIMFSYNNKELIINETVPNRFSPKSPDKAHLNLHINSLELGDSAVYFCASSQEGRGLEAFFGQGTRLTVV.

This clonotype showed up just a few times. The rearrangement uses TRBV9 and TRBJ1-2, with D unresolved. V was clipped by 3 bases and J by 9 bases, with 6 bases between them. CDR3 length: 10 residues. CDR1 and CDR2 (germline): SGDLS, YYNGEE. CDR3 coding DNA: TGTGCCAGCAGCGGTCGAAGCTACACCTTC. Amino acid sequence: CASSGRSYTF.

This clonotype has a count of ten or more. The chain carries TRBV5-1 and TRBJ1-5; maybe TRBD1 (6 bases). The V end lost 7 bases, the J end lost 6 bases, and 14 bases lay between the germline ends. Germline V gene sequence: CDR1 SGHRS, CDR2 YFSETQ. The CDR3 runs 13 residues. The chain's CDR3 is CASPARGGQPQHF. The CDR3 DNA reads TGCGCCAGCCCGGCCAGGGGCGGTCAGCCCCAGCATTTT.

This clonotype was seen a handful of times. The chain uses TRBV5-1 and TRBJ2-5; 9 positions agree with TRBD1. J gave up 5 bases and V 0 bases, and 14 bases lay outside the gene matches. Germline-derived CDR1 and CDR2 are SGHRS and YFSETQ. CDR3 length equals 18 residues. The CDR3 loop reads CASSLAPGTGPQTETQYF. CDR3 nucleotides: TGCGCCAGCAGCTTGGCCCCCGGGACAGGGCCCCAAACGGAGACCCAGTACTTC.

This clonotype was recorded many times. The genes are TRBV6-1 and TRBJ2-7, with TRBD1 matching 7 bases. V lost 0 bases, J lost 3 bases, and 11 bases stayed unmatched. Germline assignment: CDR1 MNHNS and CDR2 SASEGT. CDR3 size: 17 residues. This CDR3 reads CASSEAGWGTEGYEQYF. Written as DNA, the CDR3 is TGTGCCAGCAGTGAAGCTGGGTGGGGGACAGAGGGCTACGAGCAGTACTTC.

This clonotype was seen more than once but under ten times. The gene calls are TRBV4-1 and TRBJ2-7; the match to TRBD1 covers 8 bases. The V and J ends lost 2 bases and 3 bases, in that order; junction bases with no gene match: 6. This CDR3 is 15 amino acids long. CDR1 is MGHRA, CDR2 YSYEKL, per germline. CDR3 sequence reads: CASSQPGQAIYEQYF. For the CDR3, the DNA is TGCGCCAGCAGCCAACCGGGACAGGCTATCTACGAGCAGTACTTC.

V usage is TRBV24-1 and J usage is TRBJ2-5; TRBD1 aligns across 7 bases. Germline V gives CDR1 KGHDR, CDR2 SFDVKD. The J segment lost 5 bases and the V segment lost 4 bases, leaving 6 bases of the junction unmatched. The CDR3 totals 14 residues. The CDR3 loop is CATSDYRGGETQYF. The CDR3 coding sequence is TGTGCCACCAGTGACTACAGGGGCGGGGAGACCCAGTACTTC.

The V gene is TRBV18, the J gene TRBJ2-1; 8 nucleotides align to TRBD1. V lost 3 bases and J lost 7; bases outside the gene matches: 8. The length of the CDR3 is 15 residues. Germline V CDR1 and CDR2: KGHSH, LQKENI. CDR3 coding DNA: TGTGCCAGCTCACCTTCTACCAGGACAGGGAATGAGCAGTTCTTC. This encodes CASSPSTRTGNEQFF.

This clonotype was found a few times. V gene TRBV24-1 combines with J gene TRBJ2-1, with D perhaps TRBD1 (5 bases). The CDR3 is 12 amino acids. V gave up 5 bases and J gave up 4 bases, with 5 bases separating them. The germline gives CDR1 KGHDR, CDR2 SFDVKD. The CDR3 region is CATSGQYNEQFF. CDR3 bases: TGTGCCACCAGTGGACAGTACAATGAGCAGTTCTTC.